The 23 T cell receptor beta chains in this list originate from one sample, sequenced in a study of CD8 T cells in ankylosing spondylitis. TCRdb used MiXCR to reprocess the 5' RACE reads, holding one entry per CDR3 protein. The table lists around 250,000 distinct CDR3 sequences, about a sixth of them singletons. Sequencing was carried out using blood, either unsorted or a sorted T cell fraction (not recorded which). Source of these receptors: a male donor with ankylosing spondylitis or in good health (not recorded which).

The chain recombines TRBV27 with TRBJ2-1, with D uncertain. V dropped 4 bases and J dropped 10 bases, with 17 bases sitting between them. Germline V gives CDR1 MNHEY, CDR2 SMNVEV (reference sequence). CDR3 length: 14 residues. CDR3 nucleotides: TGTGCCAGCAGTTCTCCTCCTGCGCACATAGAGCAGTTCTTC. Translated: CASSSPPAHIEQFF.

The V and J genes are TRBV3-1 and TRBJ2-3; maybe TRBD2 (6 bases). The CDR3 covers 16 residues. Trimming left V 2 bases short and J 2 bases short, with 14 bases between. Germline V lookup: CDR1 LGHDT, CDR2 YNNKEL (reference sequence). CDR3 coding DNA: TGTGCCAGCAGCCAAACGGGACTCACCACCACAGATACGCAGTATTTT. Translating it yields CASSQTGLTTTDTQYF.

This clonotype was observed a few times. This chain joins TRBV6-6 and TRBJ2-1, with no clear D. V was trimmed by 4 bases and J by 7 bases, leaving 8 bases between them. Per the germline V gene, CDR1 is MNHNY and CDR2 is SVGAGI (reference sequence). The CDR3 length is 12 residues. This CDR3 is CASSSTLNEQFF. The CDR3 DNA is TGTGCCAGCAGTTCCACCTTGAATGAGCAGTTCTTC.

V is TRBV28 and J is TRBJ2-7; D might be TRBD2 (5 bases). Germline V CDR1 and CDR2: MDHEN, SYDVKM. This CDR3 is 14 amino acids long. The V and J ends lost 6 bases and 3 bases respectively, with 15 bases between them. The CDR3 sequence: CASRALREFYEQYF. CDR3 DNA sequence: TGTGCCAGCAGGGCCCTCCGGGAATTCTACGAGCAGTACTTC.

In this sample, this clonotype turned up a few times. CDR3 protein: CASSHLGGPNYNEQFF. The CDR3, as DNA: TGCGCCAGCAGCCATCTCGGGGGACCAAATTACAATGAGCAGTTCTTC. The genes are TRBV4-1 and TRBJ2-1; D possibly corresponds to TRBD2 (6 bases). V was pared by 3 bases and J by 4 bases, with 16 bases between. This CDR3 spans 16 amino acids. Germline values: CDR1 MGHRA, CDR2 YSYEKL.

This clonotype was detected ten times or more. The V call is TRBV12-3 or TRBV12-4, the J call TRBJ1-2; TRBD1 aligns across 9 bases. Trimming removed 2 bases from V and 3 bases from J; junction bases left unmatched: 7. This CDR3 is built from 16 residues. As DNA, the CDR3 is TGTGCCAGCAGTTTAACAAAACAGGGGGCTGACTATGGCTACACCTTC. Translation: CASSLTKQGADYGYTF.

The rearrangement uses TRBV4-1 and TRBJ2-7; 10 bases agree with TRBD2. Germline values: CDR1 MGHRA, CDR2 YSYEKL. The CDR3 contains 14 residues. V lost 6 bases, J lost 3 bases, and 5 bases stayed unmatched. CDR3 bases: TGCGCCAGCAGTTTCCTAGCGGGAGTCTACGAGCAGTACTTC. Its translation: CASSFLAGVYEQYF.

CDR3 residues: CASSFGGFTEAFF. In DNA form, the CDR3 reads TGTGCCAGCAGCTTTGGCGGGTTCACTGAAGCTTTCTTT. The chain is built from TRBV11-1 and TRBJ1-1; D is ambiguous. Germline CDR1 is SGHAT and CDR2 is FQDESV (reference sequence). V was clipped by 3 bases and J by 4 bases, with 9 bases between them. The CDR3 totals 13 residues.

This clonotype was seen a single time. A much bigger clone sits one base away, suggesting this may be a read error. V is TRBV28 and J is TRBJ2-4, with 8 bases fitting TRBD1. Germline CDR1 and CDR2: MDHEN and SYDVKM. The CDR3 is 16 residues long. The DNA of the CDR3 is TGTGCCAGGAGTTTGCCCCCCGGACAGGGAGGAAACATTCAGTACTTC. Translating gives CARSLPPGQGGNIQYF.

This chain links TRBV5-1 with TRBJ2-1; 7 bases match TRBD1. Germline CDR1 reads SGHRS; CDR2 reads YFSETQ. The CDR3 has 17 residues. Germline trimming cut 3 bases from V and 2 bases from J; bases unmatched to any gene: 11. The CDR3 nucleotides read TGCGCCAGCAGCTCACATATTACCGGGACAGCCTACAATGAGCAGTTCTTC. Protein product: CASSSHITGTAYNEQFF.

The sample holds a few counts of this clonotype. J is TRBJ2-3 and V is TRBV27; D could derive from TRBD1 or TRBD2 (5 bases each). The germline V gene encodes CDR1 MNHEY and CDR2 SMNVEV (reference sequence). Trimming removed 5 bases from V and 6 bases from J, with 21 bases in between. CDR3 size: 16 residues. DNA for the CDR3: TGTGCCAGCAGTCCAATCCTCGACGGGACCGGGGATACGCAGTATTTT. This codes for CASSPILDGTGDTQYF.

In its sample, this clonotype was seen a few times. The CDR3 DNA sequence: TGCGCCAGCAGCCCACACGGACAGGGAAACACTGAAGCTTTCTTT. Encoded protein: CASSPHGQGNTEAFF. The genes are TRBV4-1 and TRBJ1-1; 8 bases map to TRBD1. This CDR3 contains 15 residues. Germline V gives CDR1 MGHRA, CDR2 YSYEKL. Germline trimming cut 4 bases from V and 2 bases from J; bases unmatched to any gene: 6.

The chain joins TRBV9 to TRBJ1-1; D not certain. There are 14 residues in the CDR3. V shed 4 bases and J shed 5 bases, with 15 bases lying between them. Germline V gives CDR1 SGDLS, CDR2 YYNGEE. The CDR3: CASSLSGHQTEAFF. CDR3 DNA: TGTGCCAGCAGCCTAAGCGGGCATCAAACTGAAGCTTTCTTT.

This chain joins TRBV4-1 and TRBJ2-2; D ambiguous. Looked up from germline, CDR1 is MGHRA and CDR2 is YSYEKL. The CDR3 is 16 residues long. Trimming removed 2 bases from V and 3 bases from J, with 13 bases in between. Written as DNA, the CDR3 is TGCGCCAGCAGCCAACAAGCACATGGGTACACCGGGGAGCTGTTTTTT. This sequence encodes CASSQQAHGYTGELFF.

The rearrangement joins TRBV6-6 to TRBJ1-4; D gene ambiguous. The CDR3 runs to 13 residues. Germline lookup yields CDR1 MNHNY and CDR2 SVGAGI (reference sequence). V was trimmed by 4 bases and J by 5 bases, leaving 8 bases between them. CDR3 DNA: TGTGCCAGCAGTTTGAGCGTCAATGAAAAACTGTTTTTT. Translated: CASSLSVNEKLFF.

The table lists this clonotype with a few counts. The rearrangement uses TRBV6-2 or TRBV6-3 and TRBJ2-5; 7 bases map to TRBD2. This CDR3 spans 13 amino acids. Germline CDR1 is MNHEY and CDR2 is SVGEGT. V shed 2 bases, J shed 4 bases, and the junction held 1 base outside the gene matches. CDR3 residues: CASSYPGGETQYF. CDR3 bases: TGTGCCAGCAGTTACCCGGGGGGAGAGACCCAGTACTTC.

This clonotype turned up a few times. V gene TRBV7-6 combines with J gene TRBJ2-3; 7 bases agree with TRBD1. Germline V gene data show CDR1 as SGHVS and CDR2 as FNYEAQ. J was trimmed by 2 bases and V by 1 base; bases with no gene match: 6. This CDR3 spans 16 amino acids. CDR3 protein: CASSLEAGTATDTQYF. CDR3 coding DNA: TGTGCCAGCAGCTTAGAAGCCGGGACAGCCACAGATACGCAGTATTTT.

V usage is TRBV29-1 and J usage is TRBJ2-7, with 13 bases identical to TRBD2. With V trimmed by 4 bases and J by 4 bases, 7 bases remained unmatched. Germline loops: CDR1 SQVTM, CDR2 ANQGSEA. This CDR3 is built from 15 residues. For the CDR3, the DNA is TGCAGCGTTGCCGGGACTAGCGGGACCTTTTACGAGCAGTACTTC. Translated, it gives CSVAGTSGTFYEQYF.

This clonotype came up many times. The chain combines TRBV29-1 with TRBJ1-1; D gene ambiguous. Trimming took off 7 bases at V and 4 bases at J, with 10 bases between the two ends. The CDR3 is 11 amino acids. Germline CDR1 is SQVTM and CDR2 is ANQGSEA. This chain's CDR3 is CSASLGTEAFF. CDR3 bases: TGCAGCGCCTCCCTGGGCACTGAAGCTTTCTTT.

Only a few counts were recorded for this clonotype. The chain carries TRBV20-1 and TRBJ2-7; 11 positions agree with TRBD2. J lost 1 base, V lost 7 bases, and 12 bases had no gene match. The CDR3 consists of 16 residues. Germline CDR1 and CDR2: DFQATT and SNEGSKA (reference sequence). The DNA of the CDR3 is TGCAGTGTTCCCCTGCTAGCGGGGGGCCCTTCCTACGAGCAGTACTTC. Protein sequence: CSVPLLAGGPSYEQYF.

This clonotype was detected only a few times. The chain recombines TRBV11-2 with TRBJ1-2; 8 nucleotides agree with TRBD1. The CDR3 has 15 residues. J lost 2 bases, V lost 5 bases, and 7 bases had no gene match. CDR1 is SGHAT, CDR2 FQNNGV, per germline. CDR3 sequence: CASSLTGQDNYGYTF. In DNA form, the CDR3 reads TGTGCCAGCAGCCTGACGGGACAGGACAACTATGGCTACACCTTC.

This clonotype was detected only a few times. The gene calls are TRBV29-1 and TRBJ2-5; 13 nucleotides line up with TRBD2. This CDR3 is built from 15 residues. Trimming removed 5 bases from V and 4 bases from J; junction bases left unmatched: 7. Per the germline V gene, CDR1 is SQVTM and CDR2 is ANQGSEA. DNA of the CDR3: TGCAGCGTTTACCTACTAGCGGGAGGGGTAGAGACCCAGTACTTC. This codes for CSVYLLAGGVETQYF.

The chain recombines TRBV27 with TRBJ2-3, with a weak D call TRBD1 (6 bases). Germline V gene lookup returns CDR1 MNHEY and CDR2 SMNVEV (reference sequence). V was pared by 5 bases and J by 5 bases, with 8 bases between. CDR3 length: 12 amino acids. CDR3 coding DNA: TGTGCCAGCAGTCAGGGGATAGATACGCAGTATTTT. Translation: CASSQGIDTQYF.